This T cell receptor (beta chain) was profiled in a study of spatial heterogeneity in lung cancer. Whole-study context: Matched bulk RNA-seq provided a T cell module score, and TCR transcript counts in tumor regions correlated strongly with it.

This clonotype was recorded at least ten times. Its antigen is still unknown. Each CDR3 protein gets one entry after TCRdb re-called the 5' RACE reads with MiXCR. Here the sample spans 20,000 or so distinct CDR3 sequences, around 8% being singletons. This CDR3 has 18 amino acids. Germline-derived CDR1 and CDR2 are SNHLY and FYNNEI. The J segment lost 0 bases and the V segment lost 1 base, leaving 8 bases of the junction unmatched. Whole-study results and caveats: For expanded intratumoral alpha and beta TCRs, counts tracked tumor mutation counts. Ubiquitous and regional nonsynonymous mutation counts were tracked by ubiquitous and regional expanded TCR counts, respectively.

Time point reported: sample taken at primary tumor resection. Samples were donated by 72 untreated early-stage non-small cell lung cancer patients. The authors sequenced whole RNA from tumor, nontumor lung or frozen PBMC without sorting. Here the sequenced sample was lung tumor tissue, taken at surgery. The sequence was obtained from a male donor with early-stage non-small cell lung cancer. The chain carries TRBV2 and TRBJ2-2; 7 nucleotides line up with TRBD1. CDR3 sequence: CASSEGPRTGSNTGELFF. The CDR3 coding sequence is TGTGCCAGCAGTGAAGGACCGAGGACAGGCTCGAACACCGGGGAGCTGTTTTTT.